The 25 T cell receptor beta chains given below trace back to one sample, sequenced in a study of blood T cell repertoires in COVID-19. Repertoires were generated with immunoSEQ multiplex PCR, while TCRdb's copy carries only in-frame clones and drops some. The table shows roughly 300,000 clones, with approximately 93% occurring only once. Sequencing was done on a sample of peripheral blood. Receptors were obtained from a woman under 40 with COVID-19, enrolled during active disease.

The chain joins TRBV6-1 to TRBJ1-5, with 9 positions matching TRBD1. CDR1 MNHNS and CDR2 SASEGT come from the germline V gene. The CDR3 loop spans 16 amino acids. The junction had 5 bases not matched to a gene; V was cut back by 3 bases and J by 2 bases. CDR3 coding DNA: TGTGCCAGCAGTGATAACAGGGGGCCAGGCAATCAGCCCCAGCATTTT. Translated, it gives CASSDNRGPGNQPQHF.

V is TRBV3-1 (or the pseudogene TRBV3-2) and J is TRBJ2-1; 10 bases are shared with TRBD2. Germline V gene sequence: CDR1 LGHDT, CDR2 YNNKEL (reference sequence). V gave up 2 bases and J gave up 7 bases; unmatched junction bases: 5. This CDR3 is built from 15 residues. The CDR3 spells CASSQPSGRANEQFF. DNA for the CDR3: TGTGCCAGCAGCCAACCTAGCGGGAGAGCTAATGAGCAGTTCTTC.

This clone was seen just once. The rearrangement links TRBV11-2 to TRBJ1-5; D is possibly TRBD1 (6 bases). The CDR3 is 14 residues long. The germline V gene has CDR1 SGHAT and CDR2 FQNNGV. V was clipped by 5 bases and J by 3 bases, with 11 bases between them. CDR3 DNA sequence: TGTGCCAGCAGCCCCGACAGGTACAATCAGCCCCAGCATTTT. Translation gives CASSPDRYNQPQHF.

The chain uses TRBV5-1 and TRBJ1-1, with a weak D call TRBD1 (5 bases). The germline CDR1 and CDR2 sequences are SGHRS and YFSETQ. This CDR3 has 15 amino acids. With 5 bases removed from V and 4 bases from J, the gap between germline ends came to 18 bases. In DNA form, the CDR3 reads TGCGCCAGCAGTTCCGGGGAGGGGCGGCGCACTGAAGCTTTCTTT. It yields the protein CASSSGEGRRTEAFF.

The chain carries TRBV10-3 and TRBJ2-1, with TRBD2 as a possible D gene (6 bases). The CDR3 sequence is 15 residues long. The germline V gene encodes CDR1 ENHRY and CDR2 SYGVKD. The V end was cut by 10 bases, the J end by 6 bases, with 22 bases between. The CDR3 DNA reads as TGTGCCACCCGGGAACCGGTGGGAGGTCTCAATGAGCAGTTCTTC. This sequence encodes CATREPVGGLNEQFF.

J is TRBJ2-2 and V is TRBV11-1; 7 bases agree with TRBD1. Germline V gene lookup returns CDR1 SGHAT and CDR2 FQDESV (reference sequence). J gave up 5 bases and V 3 bases, and 6 bases lay outside the gene matches. The CDR3 has 15 amino acids. The CDR3 bases are TGTGCCAGCAGCTTGCCACGGGGACAGACCGGGGAGCTGTTTTTT. This codes for CASSLPRGQTGELFF.

CDR3 DNA sequence: TGTGCTAGTGGTTTGGAACAGGGGAGGTATCAGCCCCAGCATTTT. Its translation: CASGLEQGRYQPQHF. This chain joins TRBV12-5 and TRBJ1-5; the match to TRBD1 covers 7 bases. The V and J ends lost 1 base and 5 bases, in that order; junction bases with no gene match: 5. CDR3 length equals 15 residues. Per the germline V gene, CDR1 is LGHNT and CDR2 is FRNRAP.

The J gene is TRBJ1-2, the V gene TRBV5-1; a weak D match, TRBD1 (5 bases). Trimming shortened V by 0 bases and J by 3 bases, and 21 bases separated the two germline ends. The germline gives CDR1 SGHRS, CDR2 YFSETQ. The length of the CDR3 is 18 residues. The CDR3 is CASSLDDARVGAYYGYTF. Here the CDR3 DNA reads TGCGCCAGCAGCTTGGATGATGCCAGGGTTGGAGCCTACTATGGCTACACCTTC.

The gene calls are TRBV3-1 (or the pseudogene TRBV3-2) and TRBJ2-5; the match to TRBD2 covers 8 bases. Germline V gene data show CDR1 as LGHDT and CDR2 as YNNKEL (reference sequence). The J segment lost 6 bases and the V segment lost 4 bases, leaving 13 bases of the junction unmatched. CDR3 length: 16 amino acids. The chain's CDR3 is CASSPFGREEEKTQYF. The CDR3 DNA sequence: TGTGCCAGCAGCCCATTTGGGCGGGAGGAGGAGAAGACCCAGTACTTC.

The chain combines TRBV27 with TRBJ1-5, with 7 bases matching TRBD1. V was pared by 5 bases and J by 3 bases, with 4 bases of the junction left unmatched. The CDR3 spans 14 residues. Germline V gene data show CDR1 as MNHEY and CDR2 as SMNVEV (reference sequence). The CDR3 nucleotides read TGTGCCAGCAGTCTGGGACAGAACAATCAGCCCCAGCATTTT. The encoded protein is CASSLGQNNQPQHF.

CDR3 sequence reads: CASSPLGASTDTQYF. In nucleotides, the CDR3 is TGTGCCAGCTCCCCTTTGGGCGCTAGCACAGATACGCAGTATTTT. The chain links TRBV18 to TRBJ2-3, with D unresolved. Germline CDR1 is KGHSH and CDR2 is LQKENI. The V end was cut by 6 bases, the J end by 0 bases, with 13 bases between. CDR3 length: 15 residues.

This clone was seen a few times. V usage is TRBV28 and J usage is TRBJ1-5; D unresolved. Trimming pared 6 bases from V and 7 bases from J, leaving 7 bases between. Germline V CDR1 and CDR2: MDHEN, SYDVKM. There are 11 residues in the CDR3. The CDR3 nucleotides read TGTGCCAGCAGCCCGGGACAGCCCCAGCATTTT. It translates to CASSPGQPQHF. The full variable domain, with the rest looked up from reference TRBV28 and TRBJ1-5, is DVKVTQSSRYLVKRTGEKVFLECVQDMDHENMFWYRQDPGLGLRLIYFSYDVKMKEKGDIPEGYSVSREKKERFSLILESASTNQTSMYLCASSPGQPQHFGDGTRLSIL.

A few counts support this clone. The J gene is TRBJ1-2, the V gene TRBV3-1 (or the pseudogene TRBV3-2), with TRBD1 as a possible D gene (6 bases). Germline V gene data show CDR1 as LGHDT and CDR2 as YNNKEL (reference sequence). V shed 0 bases and J shed 3 bases, with 11 bases lying between them. The CDR3 is 15 residues long. The CDR3 protein is CASSQEKTGYYGYTF. CDR3 DNA sequence: TGTGCCAGCAGCCAAGAAAAAACAGGGTACTATGGCTACACCTTC.

The J gene is TRBJ2-3, the V gene TRBV18, with D perhaps TRBD1 (6 bases). The length of the CDR3 is 15 residues. Per the germline V gene, CDR1 is KGHSH and CDR2 is LQKENI. V lost 6 bases to trimming and J lost 0 bases, with 13 bases between them. CDR3 sequence: CASSLEQGSTDTQYF. DNA of the CDR3: TGTGCCAGCTCCCTCGAGCAGGGGAGCACAGATACGCAGTATTTT.

The gene calls are TRBV4-1 and TRBJ2-7, with 7 bases lining up with TRBD1. Germline assignment: CDR1 MGHRA and CDR2 YSYEKL. CDR3 length: 15 residues. J gave up 2 bases and V 1 base, and 5 bases lay outside the gene matches. The CDR3 bases are TGCGCCAGCAGCCAAGGGGGACAGACCACCTACGAGCAGTACTTC. It specifies CASSQGGQTTYEQYF.

The CDR3 coding sequence is TGCGCCAGCAGTGCTACAGGGACGGGCGAGCAGTACTTC. Translated: CASSATGTGEQYF. The chain employs TRBV10-1 and TRBJ2-7, with a weak D call TRBD1 (6 bases). The germline V gene has CDR1 WNHNN and CDR2 SYGVQD (reference sequence). There are 13 residues in the CDR3. The germline V and J ends were trimmed by 4 bases and 6 bases, with 13 bases remaining between them.

This chain uses TRBV5-1 with TRBJ1-1, with 12 bases matching TRBD1. The length of the CDR3 is 16 residues. Germline-derived CDR1 and CDR2 are SGHRS and YFSETQ. V was clipped by 3 bases and J by 3 bases; unmatched bases: 6. DNA for the CDR3: TGCGCCAGCAGCTCCGGGACAGGGGGCCTGGACACTGAAGCTTTCTTT. Translating it yields CASSSGTGGLDTEAFF.

The rearrangement joins TRBV18 to TRBJ1-1; a possible D gene is TRBD1 (5 bases). CDR3 length: 14 residues. Germline values: CDR1 KGHSH, CDR2 LQKENI. Trimming shortened V by 0 bases and J by 6 bases, and 11 bases separated the two germline ends. The CDR3 bases are TGTGCCAGCTCACCACCGTGGGGGGAGGCTGAAGCTTTCTTT. Translating gives CASSPPWGEAEAFF.

V gene TRBV7-3 combines with J gene TRBJ2-4, with 13 bases that match TRBD2. CDR3 length: 16 residues. V shed 4 bases and J 5 bases; nucleotides not matched to a gene: 5. In germline, CDR1 is SGHTA, CDR2 FQGTGA. The CDR3 is CASSYGTSGKENIQYF. CDR3 in DNA: TGTGCCAGCAGCTATGGGACTAGCGGGAAGGAAAACATTCAGTACTTC.

The chain carries TRBV5-6 and TRBJ1-2; 8 bases align to TRBD1. Losses at the gene ends were 4 bases for V and 8 bases for J; bases not matched to a gene: 19. The CDR3 covers 17 residues. CDR1 is SGHDT, CDR2 YYEEEE, per germline. CDR3 in amino acids: CASSERTRRQGTKGYTF. CDR3 bases: TGTGCCAGCAGCGAACGGACACGCCGACAGGGGACAAAGGGCTACACCTTC.

This chain joins TRBV5-1 and TRBJ2-1; maybe TRBD2 (6 bases). Trimming took off 4 bases at V and 2 bases at J, with 16 bases between the two ends. In germline, CDR1 is SGHRS, CDR2 YFSETQ. The CDR3 is 16 amino acids. CDR3 region: CASSPHAGPPYNEQFF. DNA of the CDR3: TGCGCCAGCAGCCCCCACGCGGGGCCCCCCTACAATGAGCAGTTCTTC.

This clone is a singleton in its sample. The V gene is TRBV7-9, the J gene TRBJ1-3, with TRBD1 matching over 9 bases. The CDR3 totals 17 residues. The germline CDR1 and CDR2 sequences are SEHNR and FQNEAQ (reference sequence). Trimming at V came to 5 bases and at J to 8 bases, leaving 16 bases not matched to a gene. The CDR3 protein is CASSTPPGQGFIDTIYF. The DNA for the CDR3 is TGTGCCAGCAGCACACCACCGGGACAGGGCTTTATAGACACCATATATTTT.

This chain connects TRBV21-1 to TRBJ1-1; the D call of TRBD1 is as the table states it, not checked on the DNA. TRBV21-1 has pseudogene status. CDR3 length: 14 amino acids. CDR3 sequence reads: CASSKSQGDGEAFF. The CDR3 DNA follows: TGTGCCAGCAGCAAATCACAGGGGGATGGTGAAGCTTTCTTT.

V usage is TRBV2 and J usage is TRBJ1-5; 7 bases line up with TRBD1. The CDR3 runs to 15 residues. The ends lost 0 bases at V and 2 bases at J; junction bases unmatched: 1. Germline lookup yields CDR1 SNHLY and CDR2 FYNNEI. The CDR3 bases are TGTGCCAGCAGTGAAGCCAGGGGGGGCAATCAGCCCCAGCATTTT. Its protein product is CASSEARGGNQPQHF.

This clone was counted a single time. The rearrangement joins TRBV4-2 to TRBJ1-5; no clear D. Germline V gives CDR1 LGHNA, CDR2 YNFKEQ. The V and J ends lost 1 base and 10 bases respectively, with 11 bases between them. This CDR3 is built from 13 residues. CDR3 DNA sequence: TGTGCCAGCAGCCAAGTTATGGCGGAACCCCAGCATTTT. It is translated as CASSQVMAEPQHF.